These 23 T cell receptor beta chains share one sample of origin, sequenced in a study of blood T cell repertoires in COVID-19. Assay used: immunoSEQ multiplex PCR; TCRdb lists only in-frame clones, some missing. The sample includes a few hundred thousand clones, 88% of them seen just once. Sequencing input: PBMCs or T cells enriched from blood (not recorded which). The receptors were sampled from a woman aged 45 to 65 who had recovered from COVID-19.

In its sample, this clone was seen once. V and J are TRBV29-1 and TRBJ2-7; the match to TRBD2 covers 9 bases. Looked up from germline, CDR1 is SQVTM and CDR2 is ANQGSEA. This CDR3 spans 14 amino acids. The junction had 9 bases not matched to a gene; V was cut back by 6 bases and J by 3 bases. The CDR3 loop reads CSVAPRLADYEQYF. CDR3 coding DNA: TGCAGCGTAGCCCCGAGACTAGCGGACTACGAGCAGTACTTC.

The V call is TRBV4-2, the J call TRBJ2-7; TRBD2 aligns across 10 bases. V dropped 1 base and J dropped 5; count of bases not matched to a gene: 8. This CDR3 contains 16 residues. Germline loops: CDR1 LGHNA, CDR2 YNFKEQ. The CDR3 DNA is TGTGCCAGCAGCCAAGTTTATAGCGGGAGGTTACACGAGCAGTACTTC. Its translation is CASSQVYSGRLHEQYF.

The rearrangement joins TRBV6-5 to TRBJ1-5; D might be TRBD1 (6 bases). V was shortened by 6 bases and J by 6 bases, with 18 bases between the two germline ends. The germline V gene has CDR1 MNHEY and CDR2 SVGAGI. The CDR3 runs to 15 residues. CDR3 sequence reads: CASRSDSKKAQPQHF. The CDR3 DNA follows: TGTGCCAGCAGATCGGACAGTAAAAAGGCTCAGCCCCAGCATTTT.

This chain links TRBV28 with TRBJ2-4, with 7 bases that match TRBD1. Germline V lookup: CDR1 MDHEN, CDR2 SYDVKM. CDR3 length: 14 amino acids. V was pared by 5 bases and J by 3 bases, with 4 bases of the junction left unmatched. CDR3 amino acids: CASSRQGIKNIQYF. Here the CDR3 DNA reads TGTGCCAGCAGTCGACAGGGCATCAAAAACATTCAGTACTTC.

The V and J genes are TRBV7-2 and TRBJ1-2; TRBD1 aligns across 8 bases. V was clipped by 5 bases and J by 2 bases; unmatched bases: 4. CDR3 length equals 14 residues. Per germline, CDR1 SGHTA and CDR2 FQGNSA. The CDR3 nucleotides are TGTGCCAGCAGCAAACGACAGGGGAACTATGGCTACACCTTC. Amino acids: CASSKRQGNYGYTF.

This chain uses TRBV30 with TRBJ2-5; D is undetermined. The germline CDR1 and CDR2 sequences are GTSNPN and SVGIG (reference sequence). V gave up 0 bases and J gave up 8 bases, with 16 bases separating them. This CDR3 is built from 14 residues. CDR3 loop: CAWSVPTDRGTQYF. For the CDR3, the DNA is TGTGCCTGGAGTGTACCCACCGACCGAGGAACCCAGTACTTC.

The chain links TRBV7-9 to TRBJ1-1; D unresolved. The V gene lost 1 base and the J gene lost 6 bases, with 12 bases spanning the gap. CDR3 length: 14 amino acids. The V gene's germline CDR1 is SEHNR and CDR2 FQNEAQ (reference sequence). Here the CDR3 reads CASSLEFLYAEAFF. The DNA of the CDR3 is TGTGCCAGCAGCTTAGAATTTCTCTATGCTGAAGCTTTCTTT.

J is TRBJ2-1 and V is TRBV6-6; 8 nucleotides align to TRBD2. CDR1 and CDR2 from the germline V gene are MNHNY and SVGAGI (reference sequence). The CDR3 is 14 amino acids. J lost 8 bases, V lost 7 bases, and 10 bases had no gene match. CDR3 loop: CASKVAGREDEQFF. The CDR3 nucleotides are TGTGCCAGCAAAGTAGCGGGAAGGGAAGATGAGCAGTTCTTC.

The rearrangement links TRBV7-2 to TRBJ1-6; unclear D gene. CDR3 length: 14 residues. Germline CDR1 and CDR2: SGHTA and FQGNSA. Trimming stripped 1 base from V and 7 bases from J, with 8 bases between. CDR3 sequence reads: CASSLGTQNSPLHF. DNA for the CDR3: TGTGCCAGCAGCTTAGGTACCCAGAATTCACCCCTCCACTTT.

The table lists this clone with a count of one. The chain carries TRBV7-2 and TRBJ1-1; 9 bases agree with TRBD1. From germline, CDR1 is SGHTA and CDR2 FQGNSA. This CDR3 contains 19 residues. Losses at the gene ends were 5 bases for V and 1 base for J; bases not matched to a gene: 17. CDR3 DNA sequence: TGTGCCAGCAGCCAGGATCGACCCGGGACAGGGATGAAGAACACTGAAGCTTTCTTT. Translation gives CASSQDRPGTGMKNTEAFF.

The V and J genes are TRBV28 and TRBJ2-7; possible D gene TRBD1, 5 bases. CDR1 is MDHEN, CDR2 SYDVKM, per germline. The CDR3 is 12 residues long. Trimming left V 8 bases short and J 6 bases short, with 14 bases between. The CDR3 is CASGAERSEQYF. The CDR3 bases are TGTGCCAGCGGGGCAGAGAGATCCGAGCAGTACTTC.

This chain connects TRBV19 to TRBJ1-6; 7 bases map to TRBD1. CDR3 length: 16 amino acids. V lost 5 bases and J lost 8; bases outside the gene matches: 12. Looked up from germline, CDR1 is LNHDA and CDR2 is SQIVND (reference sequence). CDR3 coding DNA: TGTGCCAGTAGTTCCCGGTTGGGACAGCCGGATTCACCCCTCCACTTT. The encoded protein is CASSSRLGQPDSPLHF. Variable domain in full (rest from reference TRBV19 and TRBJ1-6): DGGITQSPKYLFRKEGQNVTLSCEQNLNHDAMYWYRQDPGQGLRLIYYSQIVNDFQKGDIAEGYSVSREKKESFPLTVTSAQKNPTAFYLCASSSRLGQPDSPLHFGNGTRLTVT.

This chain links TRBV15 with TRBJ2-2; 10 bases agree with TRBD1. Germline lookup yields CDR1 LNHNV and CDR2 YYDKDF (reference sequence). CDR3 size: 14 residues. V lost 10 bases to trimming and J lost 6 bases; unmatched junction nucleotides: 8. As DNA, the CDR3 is TGTGCCATCCAGACAGGGGGCAGTTCCGGGGAGCTGTTTTTT. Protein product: CAIQTGGSSGELFF.

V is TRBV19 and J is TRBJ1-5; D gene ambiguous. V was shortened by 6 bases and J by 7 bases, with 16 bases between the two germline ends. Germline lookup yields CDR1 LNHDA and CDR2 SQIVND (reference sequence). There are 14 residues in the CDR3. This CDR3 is CASSSDYGIQPQHF. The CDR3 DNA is TGTGCCAGTAGCTCGGACTACGGGATCCAGCCCCAGCATTTT.

The chain's CDR3 is CASSLALRAAGGNEQFF. CDR3 DNA sequence: TGCGCCAGCAGCTTGGCTTTAAGAGCGGCGGGGGGGAATGAGCAGTTCTTC. This chain uses TRBV5-1 with TRBJ2-1, with 9 bases identical to TRBD2. The germline CDR1 and CDR2 sequences are SGHRS and YFSETQ. This CDR3 spans 17 amino acids. With V trimmed by 0 bases and J by 7 bases, 11 bases remained unmatched. The whole variable domain, filled in from reference TRBV5-1 and TRBJ2-1, reads KAGVTQTPRYLIKTRGQQVTLSCSPISGHRSVSWYQQTPGQGLQFLFEYFSETQRNKGNFPGRFSGRQFSNSRSEMNVSTLELGDSALYLCASSLALRAAGGNEQFFGPGTRLTVL.

As DNA, the CDR3 is TGTGCCAGCAGCCAAGCAGGGGCCAGCAATGAAAAACTGTTTTTT. Residues: CASSQAGASNEKLFF. This sequence joins TRBV4-2 and TRBJ1-4; weak D call: TRBD1 (6 bases). Germline V lookup: CDR1 LGHNA, CDR2 YNFKEQ. V lost 1 base to trimming and J lost 5 bases, with 11 bases between them. The CDR3 is 15 residues long.

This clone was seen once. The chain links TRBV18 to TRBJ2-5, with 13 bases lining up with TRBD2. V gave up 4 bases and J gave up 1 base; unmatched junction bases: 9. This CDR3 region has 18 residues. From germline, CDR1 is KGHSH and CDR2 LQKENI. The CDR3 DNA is TGTGCCAGCTCACACAACCCGGGACTAGCGGGACTCCAAGAGACCCAGTACTTC. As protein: CASSHNPGLAGLQETQYF.

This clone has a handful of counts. This CDR3 reads CASSTKGDTEAFF. The CDR3 coding sequence is TGTGCCAGCTCCACGAAGGGGGACACTGAAGCTTTCTTT. The chain uses TRBV18 and TRBJ1-1, with D maybe TRBD1 (6 bases). V shed 6 bases and J shed 3 bases, with 11 bases lying between them. Germline CDR1 KGHSH, CDR2 LQKENI. The length of the CDR3 is 13 residues.

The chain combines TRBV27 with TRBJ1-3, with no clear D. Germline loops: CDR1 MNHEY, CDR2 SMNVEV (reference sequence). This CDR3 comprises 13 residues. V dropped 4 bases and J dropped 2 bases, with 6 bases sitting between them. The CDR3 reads CASSSGPGNTIYF. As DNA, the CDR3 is TGTGCCAGCAGTTCTGGGCCTGGAAACACCATATATTTT.

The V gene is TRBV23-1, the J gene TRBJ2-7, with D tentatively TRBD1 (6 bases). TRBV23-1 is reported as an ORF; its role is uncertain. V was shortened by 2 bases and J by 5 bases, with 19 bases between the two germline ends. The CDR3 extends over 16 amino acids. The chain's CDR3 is CASSQAPGTPDDEQYF. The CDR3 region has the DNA TGCGCCAGCAGTCAAGCGCCCGGGACACCTGATGACGAGCAGTACTTC.

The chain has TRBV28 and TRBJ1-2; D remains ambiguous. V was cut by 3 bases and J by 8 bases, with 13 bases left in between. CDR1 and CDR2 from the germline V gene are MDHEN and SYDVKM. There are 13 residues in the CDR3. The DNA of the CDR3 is TGTGCCAGCAGTTTCCTTGGCAGTCTGGGCTACACCTTC. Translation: CASSFLGSLGYTF.

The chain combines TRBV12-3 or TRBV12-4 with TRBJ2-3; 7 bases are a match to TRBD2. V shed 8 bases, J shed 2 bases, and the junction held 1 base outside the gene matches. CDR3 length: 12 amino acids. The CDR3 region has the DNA TGTGCCAGCGCGGGGGACACAGATACGCAGTATTTT. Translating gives CASAGDTDTQYF.

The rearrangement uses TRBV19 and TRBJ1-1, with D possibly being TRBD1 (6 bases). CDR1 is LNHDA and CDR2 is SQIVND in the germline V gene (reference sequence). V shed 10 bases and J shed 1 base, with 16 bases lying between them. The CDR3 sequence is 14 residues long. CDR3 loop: CAIWSRDKNTEAFF. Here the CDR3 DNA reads TGTGCCATTTGGAGCCGGGACAAGAACACTGAAGCTTTCTTT.